Reported below is one T cell receptor beta chain. These data are taken from a study of blood T cell repertoires in COVID-19. Study details: Samples representing acute and convalescent COVID-19 were sourced from the United States, Italy and Spain. PBMCs, B-cell-depleted T cells, or T cells provided the cDNA or gDNA that made up the material.

Source study methods: Nucleated cell number was recorded as an estimate derived from reference gene primer amplification. Sequencing used immunoSEQ multiplex PCR; TCRdb keeps in-frame clones, though not all of them. Clone size and the V and J calls come from that table; the DNA yielded D and trimming. The data show around 260,000 clones, with about nine tenths seen just once and around 1.5% held by the top ten. Per the germline V gene, CDR1 is SGHTA and CDR2 is FQGNSA. The CDR3 contains 14 residues. V gave up 6 bases and J gave up 2 bases, with 14 bases separating them. The rearrangement uses TRBV7-2 and TRBJ2-7; D unresolved. Material for sequencing was peripheral blood. This clonotype was sampled from a middle-aged woman who had recovered from COVID-19. CDR3 DNA: TGTGCCAGCAGTTTTAGATTCCCCGCCTACGAGCAGTACTTC. It codes for CASSFRFPAYEQYF.